This record covers a single T cell receptor (beta chain). The entry originates in a study of Ad26.COV2.S vaccination and SARS-CoV-2 variants. Germline V gene sequence: CDR1 LNHDA, CDR2 SQIVND (reference sequence). This CDR3 region has 13 residues. V was cut by 5 bases and J by 2 bases, with 10 bases left in between. Noted treatment: around 19 received Ad26.COV2.S at low or high dose, single or two shots; about five received placebo; per-sample allocation not given. All samples were drawn on day 63, counting from the first vaccine or placebo injection. Libraries were prepared by immunoSEQ multiplex PCR; TCRdb keeps only in-frame clonotypes and omits some of them. The sample shows some 340,000 clones, around 83% of them seen only once.

Sample: peripheral blood, taken in a trial of Ad26.COV2.S vaccine versus placebo. This TCR was sampled from a person between 18 and 65 years old who received the Ad26.COV2.S COVID-19 vaccine or a placebo. The V gene is TRBV19, the J gene TRBJ2-7, with D possibly matching TRBD1 (6 bases). For the CDR3, the DNA is TGTGCCAGTAGTTTGGACAGTCCCTACGAGCAGTACTTC. Amino acid sequence: CASSLDSPYEQYF.